What follows describes a single T cell receptor (beta chain). Antigen unknown. These data are taken from a study of blood T cells in healthy people across ages. For the study at large: Per two T cells, about one barcoded beta molecule was captured through template switching. General study points: Higher diversity, along with more naive CD4+ cells, distinguished long-lived donors from aged donors.

The authors ran a second PCR of roughly 6 to 12 cycles using a sample-barcoded 5' primer and a J-beta primer mix. From the 5' RACE reads, TCRdb called clonotypes with MiXCR, one entry per CDR3 protein. This sample has roughly 1.9 million distinct CDR3 sequences; approximately 39% occur once, and the top ten carry 20% to 25%. The TCR originated in a human donor in good health. Sequencing was carried out using blood.

In DNA form, the CDR3 reads TGCGCCAGCAGCCAAGAGGGGGCAGGATCCTACAATGAGCAGTTCTTC. The encoded protein is CASSQEGAGSYNEQFF. The chain employs TRBV4-1 and TRBJ2-1; TRBD1 might be the D (6 bases). There are 16 residues in the CDR3. Trimming removed 0 bases at V and 1 base at J, with 10 bases between. CDR1 and CDR2 from the germline V gene are MGHRA and YSYEKL.